Each of the 22 T cell receptor beta chains below was sequenced from the same sample in a study of cytomegalovirus exposure and HLA in healthy donors. Both 60 Vbeta primers and 13 Jbeta primers went into the PCR. This table comes from immunoSEQ multiplex PCR, and its TCRdb copy is limited to in-frame clones, with some not included. The sample carries about 200,000 clones, more than 85% recorded once. The source material was PBMCs. The receptors stem from a woman between 18 and 29 years old in good health and CMV-seronegative.

The chain is built from TRBV5-6 and TRBJ1-3, with D uncertain. This CDR3 contains 14 residues. Germline V CDR1 and CDR2: SGHDT, YYEEEE. V dropped 3 bases and J dropped 1 base, with 8 bases sitting between them. CDR3 region: CASSSGVSGNTIYF. The CDR3 DNA reads as TGTGCCAGCAGCTCCGGAGTATCTGGAAACACCATATATTTT. Full variable domain (rest looked up from reference TRBV5-6 and TRBJ1-3): DAGVTQSPTHLIKTRGQQVTLRCSPKSGHDTVSWYQQALGQGPQFIFQYYEEEERQRGNFPDRFSGHQFPNYSSELNVNALLLGDSALYLCASSSGVSGNTIYFGEGSWLTVV.

The chain joins TRBV29-1 to TRBJ2-5, with D hard to call. Germline V CDR1 and CDR2: SQVTM, ANQGSEA. The V and J ends lost 3 bases and 4 bases respectively, with 12 bases between them. This CDR3 has 13 residues. CDR3 DNA: TGCAGCGTTGAGTTCTGGGCTGGAGAGACCCAGTACTTC. It codes for CSVEFWAGETQYF.

This chain uses TRBV30 with TRBJ1-5, with D tentatively TRBD1 (6 bases). Trimming shortened V by 3 bases and J by 4 bases, and 10 bases separated the two germline ends. This CDR3 contains 13 residues. In germline, CDR1 is GTSNPN, CDR2 SVGIG (reference sequence). The CDR3 nucleotides are TGTGCCTGGAGATCAGGGGATAATCAGCCCCAGCATTTT. Encoded protein: CAWRSGDNQPQHF.

V is TRBV18 and J is TRBJ2-1; the D gene is possibly TRBD2 (5 bases). V was shortened by 3 bases and J by 0 bases, with 9 bases between the two germline ends. The CDR3 consists of 15 residues. Germline V gene sequence: CDR1 KGHSH, CDR2 LQKENI. The CDR3 protein is CASSPGEGSYNEQFF. Written as DNA, the CDR3 is TGTGCCAGCTCACCCGGAGAGGGCTCCTACAATGAGCAGTTCTTC.

The chain combines TRBV12-5 with TRBJ2-7, with 8 bases that match TRBD1. The V segment lost 3 bases and the J segment 2 bases; nucleotides outside the gene matches: 0. The CDR3 is 13 residues long. In germline, CDR1 is LGHNT, CDR2 FRNRAP. This CDR3 is CASGLQGAYEQYF. DNA for the CDR3: TGTGCTAGTGGTTTACAGGGGGCCTACGAGCAGTACTTC.

The genes are TRBV5-4 and TRBJ2-1, with TRBD1 identical over 12 bases. The CDR3 totals 16 residues. The germline gives CDR1 SGHNT, CDR2 YYREEE (reference sequence). The V segment lost 3 bases and the J segment 7 bases; nucleotides outside the gene matches: 8. CDR3 sequence: CASSSPGQGAGNEQFF. The CDR3, as DNA: TGTGCCAGCAGCTCCCCGGGACAGGGGGCTGGGAATGAGCAGTTCTTC. The full variable domain, with the rest looked up from reference TRBV5-4 and TRBJ2-1, is ETGVTQSPTHLIKTRGQQVTLRCSSQSGHNTVSWYQQALGQGPQFIFQYYREEENGRGNFPPRFSGLQFPNYSSELNVNALELDDSALYLCASSSPGQGAGNEQFFGPGTRLTVL.

This clone has only one observation. The chain employs TRBV2 and TRBJ1-2, with 7 bases fitting TRBD1. CDR3 length: 16 amino acids. Trimming took 0 bases from V and 5 from J; bases not matched to a gene: 9. Germline CDR1 is SNHLY and CDR2 is FYNNEI. CDR3 nucleotides: TGTGCCAGCAGTGAAGCGGAAGGACAGGCGTTGTATGGCTACACCTTC. Amino acids: CASSEAEGQALYGYTF.

The J gene is TRBJ1-1, the V gene TRBV18; the match to TRBD1 covers 7 bases. Germline values: CDR1 KGHSH, CDR2 LQKENI. J was trimmed by 1 base and V by 3 bases; bases with no gene match: 2. The CDR3 length is 14 residues. CDR3 loop: CASSPGQSNTEAFF. CDR3 bases: TGTGCCAGCTCACCGGGACAGTCGAACACTGAAGCTTTCTTT.

The gene calls are TRBV19 and TRBJ2-7; 11 bases are a match to TRBD2. The CDR3 has 14 amino acids. The junction had 6 bases not matched to a gene; V was cut back by 7 bases and J by 4 bases. Per the germline V gene, CDR1 is LNHDA and CDR2 is SQIVND (reference sequence). The CDR3: CASTQTSGTYEQYF. CDR3 coding DNA: TGTGCCAGTACCCAGACTAGCGGGACGTACGAGCAGTACTTC. Together with reference TRBV19 and TRBJ2-7, the CDR3 gives the full variable domain: DGGITQSPKYLFRKEGQNVTLSCEQNLNHDAMYWYRQDPGQGLRLIYYSQIVNDFQKGDIAEGYSVSREKKESFPLTVTSAQKNPTAFYLCASTQTSGTYEQYFGPGTRLTVT.

The rearrangement joins TRBV5-1 to TRBJ2-4, with 9 bases identical to TRBD1. The CDR3 spans 17 residues. The J segment lost 8 bases and the V segment lost 0 bases, leaving 12 bases of the junction unmatched. Per germline, CDR1 SGHRS and CDR2 YFSETQ. The CDR3 sequence: CASSLAATGGAWDIQYF. CDR3 DNA: TGCGCCAGCAGCTTGGCGGCTACAGGGGGCGCTTGGGACATTCAGTACTTC. The full variable domain, completed using reference TRBV5-1 and TRBJ2-4, is KAGVTQTPRYLIKTRGQQVTLSCSPISGHRSVSWYQQTPGQGLQFLFEYFSETQRNKGNFPGRFSGRQFSNSRSEMNVSTLELGDSALYLCASSLAATGGAWDIQYFGAGTRLSVL.

The rearrangement joins TRBV10-3 to TRBJ2-7; 8 bases line up with TRBD1. Germline values: CDR1 ENHRY, CDR2 SYGVKD. With 6 bases clipped from V and 0 bases from J, the junction kept 10 bases outside the gene matches. This CDR3 has 16 amino acids. The CDR3 loop reads CAISTSTGADSYEQYF. In DNA form, the CDR3 reads TGTGCCATCAGCACCTCGACAGGGGCCGACTCCTACGAGCAGTACTTC.

The chain recombines TRBV28 with TRBJ1-6, with TRBD1 matching over 7 bases. The CDR3 is 15 amino acids. V lost 7 bases to trimming and J lost 7 bases; unmatched junction nucleotides: 10. Germline V gene sequence: CDR1 MDHEN, CDR2 SYDVKM. The DNA of the CDR3 is TGTGCCAGCAAACCCCACGGGGACAGCAATTCACCCCTCCACTTT. Its translation is CASKPHGDSNSPLHF.

The chain recombines TRBV7-9 with TRBJ1-1; TRBD1 matches at 9 bases. Losses at the gene ends were 4 bases for V and 3 bases for J; bases not matched to a gene: 12. The CDR3 runs 17 residues. Germline lookup yields CDR1 SEHNR and CDR2 FQNEAQ (reference sequence). The CDR3 sequence: CASSSIQGAREDTEAFF. DNA for the CDR3: TGTGCCAGCAGCTCAATACAGGGGGCGCGGGAGGACACTGAAGCTTTCTTT.

The chain recombines TRBV6-5 with TRBJ2-7; 9 bases match TRBD1. The CDR3 contains 14 residues. Germline V gives CDR1 MNHEY, CDR2 SVGAGI. The trim removed 5 bases at V and 0 bases at J, leaving 2 bases unmatched. CDR3 DNA: TGTGCCAGCAGTCGGGACAGGGTCTCCTACGAGCAGTACTTC. Its protein product is CASSRDRVSYEQYF.

V usage is TRBV6-1 and J usage is TRBJ1-2, with D possibly being TRBD1 (5 bases). Trimming removed 2 bases from V and 7 bases from J, with 8 bases in between. The CDR3 is made up of 12 amino acids. Germline V CDR1 and CDR2: MNHNS, SASEGT. Here the CDR3 reads CASSERGAGYTF. The CDR3 DNA sequence: TGTGCCAGCAGTGAAAGGGGCGCTGGCTACACCTTC.

With respect to this clone: At one of its ends the junction is not consistent with the germline gene, which may arise from a read error. The chain couples TRBV7-9 to TRBJ1-1; a possible D gene is TRBD1 (5 bases). The V gene's germline CDR1 is SEHNR and CDR2 FQNEAQ (reference sequence). The CDR3 loop spans 15 amino acids. This CDR3 is CSSSARIGGDTEAFF. CDR3 nucleotide sequence: TGTTCCAGCAGCGCCAGGATTGGAGGGGACACTGAAGCTTTCTTT. The variable domain in full, with the rest retrieved from reference TRBV7-9 and TRBJ1-1, is DTGVSQNPRHKITKRGQNVTFRCDPISEHNRLYWYRQTLGQGPEFLTYFQNEAQLEKSRLLSDRFSAERPKGSFSTLEIQRTEQGDSAMYLCSSSARIGGDTEAFFGQGTRLTVV.

V usage is TRBV5-4 and J usage is TRBJ1-1; D is possibly TRBD1 (6 bases). The CDR3 is made up of 15 amino acids. Between the trimmed V and J ends, which lost 2 bases and 0 bases, there was a span of 11 bases. Germline lookup yields CDR1 SGHNT and CDR2 YYREEE (reference sequence). The CDR3 region is CASSFKDSLNTEAFF. Here the CDR3 DNA reads TGTGCCAGCAGCTTCAAGGACAGCCTGAACACTGAAGCTTTCTTT.

The chain joins TRBV29-1 to TRBJ2-1; tentative D call: TRBD2 (6 bases). Trimming stripped 5 bases from V and 10 bases from J, with 21 bases between. The CDR3 runs to 14 residues. Germline V CDR1 and CDR2: SQVTM, ANQGSEA. The CDR3 coding sequence is TGCAGCGTTAAGTCCCGACTAGACCCCAGGGAGCAGTTCTTC. As protein: CSVKSRLDPREQFF.

CDR3 loop: CAWRRQGRGAYNEQFF. CDR3 DNA: TGTGCCTGGAGAAGACAGGGTCGTGGCGCCTACAATGAGCAGTTCTTC. The chain employs TRBV30 and TRBJ2-1, with TRBD1 identical over 7 bases. Trimming cost V 3 bases and J 2 bases; bases outside gene matches: 10. Germline loops: CDR1 GTSNPN, CDR2 SVGIG (reference sequence). The length of the CDR3 is 16 residues.

V gene TRBV7-2 combines with J gene TRBJ1-6; 8 positions match TRBD1. Germline V CDR1 and CDR2: SGHTA, FQGNSA. The CDR3 is 14 residues long. The V gene end was trimmed by 2 bases and the J gene end by 8 bases; junction bases not matched to a gene: 2. CDR3 amino acids: CASSLRQGYSPLHF. The CDR3 DNA reads as TGTGCCAGCAGCTTACGACAGGGGTATTCACCCCTCCACTTT.

This chain connects TRBV11-3 to TRBJ2-2; 7 positions agree with TRBD1. V trimming: 1 base; J trimming: 3 bases; junction bases outside the gene matches: 2. CDR1 and CDR2 (germline): SGHNT, YENEEA. The CDR3 loop spans 15 amino acids. The CDR3 coding sequence is TGTGCCAGCAGCTTAGGAGACAGGGACACCGGGGAGCTGTTTTTT. The encoded protein is CASSLGDRDTGELFF.

The V and J genes are TRBV27 and TRBJ2-3, with 10 bases aligning to TRBD2. J lost 3 bases, V lost 3 bases, and 9 bases had no gene match. CDR3 length: 17 residues. Germline V gene data show CDR1 as MNHEY and CDR2 as SMNVEV (reference sequence). The DNA of the CDR3 is TGTGCCAGCAGTTTGCTAGCGGGAGCCCTACTAACAGATACGCAGTATTTT. This sequence encodes CASSLLAGALLTDTQYF.